This TCR beta chain originates from a study of cytomegalovirus exposure and HLA in healthy donors. Comment on this clone: Its antigen is currently unknown.

Germline V gene sequence: CDR1 MDHEN, CDR2 SYDVKM. V lost 5 bases and J lost 8, with 12 bases in between. There are 12 residues in the CDR3. Profiled with immunoSEQ multiplex PCR; TCRdb holds only in-frame clones, not every one. The table records roughly 200,000 clones, 86% of them present only once. Study-level points and caveats: Most observed TCR sequences were rare, whereas some public TCRs were detected in many donors. The study recorded about 150 TCR beta chains that were cytomegalovirus-associated.

The sequence came from a young man in good health and CMV-seropositive. The sample comprised PBMCs. V is TRBV28 and J is TRBJ1-2; TRBD1 might be the D (6 bases). CDR3 DNA: TGTGCCAGCAGTCAGACAGGCGAGGGCTACACCTTC. This codes for CASSQTGEGYTF.